This entry is about one TCR beta chain. Trimming removed 1 base from V and 7 bases from J, with 10 bases in between. Germline CDR1 reads SGHDN; CDR2 reads FVKESK. The CDR3 consists of 13 residues. The sample belongs to a study of blood T cell repertoires in COVID-19. Study background: COVID-19 samples, acute and convalescent, were from the United States, Italy and Spain. Sources were T cells, B-cell-depleted T cells, or PBMCs; the material itself was cDNA or gDNA.

Under the authors' procedure: Amplified reference gene primers provided the basis for estimating nucleated cell counts. Assay: immunoSEQ multiplex PCR; the TCRdb copy retains only in-frame clones and omits some. V, J and clone size were drawn from that table, and D and trimming were deduced from the DNA. The table shows 150,000 to 200,000 clones, with around four fifths occurring only once. Sequencing used peripheral blood. The sequence came from a man in his 70s with acute or convalescent COVID-19. The V gene is TRBV14, the J gene TRBJ2-5; D uncertain. This chain's CDR3 is CASSQVQSGTQYF. The CDR3 bases are TGTGCCAGCAGCCAAGTCCAGTCTGGGACCCAGTACTTC.